This passage covers 12 T cell receptor beta chains from one sample sequenced in a study of metastatic and nonmetastatic thyroid tumors. Every patient was untreated before thyroid surgery. TCRdb re-clonotyped the PCR reads via MiXCR. In the table there are about 16,000 clones, about 25% of which are singletons. The sample taken for sequencing was blood. The receptors originated from a male donor with papillary thyroid cancer or a benign thyroid nodule (not recorded which). Some clones in this sample may be carry-over from other donors' samples.

Sample share makes this clone medium-sized (0.01 to 0.1%). This sequence joins TRBV18 and TRBJ1-2; D perhaps matches TRBD1 (5 bases). The CDR3 consists of 18 residues. CDR1 KGHSH and CDR2 LQKENI come from the germline V gene. V gave up 3 bases and J gave up 0 bases, with 20 bases separating them. DNA for the CDR3: TGTGCCAGCTCACCGACAGTCCCCCACACCTTAGCTAACTATGGCTACACCTTC. Protein sequence: CASSPTVPHTLANYGYTF. Variable domain in full (rest from reference TRBV18 and TRBJ1-2): NAGVMQNPRHLVRRRGQEARLRCSPMKGHSHVYWYRQLPEEGLKFMVYLQKENIIDESGMPKERFSAEFPKEGPSILRIQQVVRGDSAAYFCASSPTVPHTLANYGYTFGSGTRLTVV.

This clone has a count of ten or more. The chain has TRBV24-1 and TRBJ2-5, with a tentative D call TRBD1 (5 bases). The V gene lost 3 bases and the J gene lost 2 bases, with 12 bases spanning the gap. The CDR3 extends over 15 amino acids. Germline CDR1 and CDR2: KGHDR and SFDVKD. In DNA form, the CDR3 reads TGTGCCACCAGTGATGCGACAGAGAAACAAGAGACCCAGTACTTC. Amino acids: CATSDATEKQETQYF.

In this sample, this clone turned up many times. The rearrangement links TRBV24-1 to TRBJ2-5, with D unclear. The V and J ends lost 5 bases and 1 base respectively, with 13 bases between them. This CDR3 is built from 15 residues. Germline CDR1 KGHDR, CDR2 SFDVKD. As DNA, the CDR3 is TGTGCCACCAGTGGTCCGGGTGGATCCCAAGAGACCCAGTACTTC. Its translation: CATSGPGGSQETQYF.

This clone is judged medium-sized. CDR3 protein: CSASGGSNTEAFF. The CDR3 DNA sequence: TGCAGTGCTAGTGGAGGCTCAAACACTGAAGCTTTCTTT. This rearrangement joins TRBV20-1 to TRBJ1-1; no reliable D call. Deletions cut 3 bases from V and 2 bases from J, with 10 bases between. This CDR3 contains 13 residues. The V gene's germline CDR1 is DFQATT and CDR2 SNEGSKA (reference sequence).

This chain joins TRBV20-1 and TRBJ2-7, with D possibly matching TRBD1 (6 bases). CDR1 is DFQATT and CDR2 is SNEGSKA in the germline V gene (reference sequence). This CDR3 has 13 amino acids. V was pared by 5 bases and J by 2 bases, with 13 bases between. DNA for the CDR3: TGCAGTGCTGAGGACAGTCAGACCTACGAGCAGTACTTC. It is translated as CSAEDSQTYEQYF.

About this clone: Germline and junction disagree at one end, which may indicate a read error. This chain joins TRBV12-3 or TRBV12-4 and TRBJ2-3; D is unclear. The CDR3 is 15 amino acids. CDR3 amino acids: CASSFQEPLTDTQYF. In DNA, the CDR3 is TGTGCCAGTAGTTTTCAGGAGCCCCTCACAGATACGCAGTATTTT.

This clone was recorded at least ten times. V usage is TRBV30 and J usage is TRBJ2-3; D is possibly TRBD2 (6 bases). Germline-derived CDR1 and CDR2 are GTSNPN and SVGIG (reference sequence). Trimming took off 4 bases at V and 6 bases at J, with 17 bases between the two ends. The CDR3 covers 14 residues. The CDR3 loop reads CAWNIWRAGDTQYF. In DNA form, the CDR3 reads TGTGCCTGGAATATATGGAGGGCCGGGGATACGCAGTATTTT.

This clone occurred a few times. One end of the junction varies from germline; a read error may be responsible. This chain connects TRBV6-1 to TRBJ2-6; no definite D call. Germline CDR1 is MNHNS and CDR2 is SASEGT. There are 15 residues in the CDR3. CDR3 DNA sequence: TGTGCCAGCGCCCGGTGGTACTCTGTGGCCAACGTCCTGACTTTC. Translation gives CASARWYSVANVLTF.

This rearrangement joins TRBV28 to TRBJ2-3; D possibly corresponds to TRBD2 (6 bases). Germline V gene data show CDR1 as MDHEN and CDR2 as SYDVKM. This CDR3 is 15 amino acids long. Deletions cut 7 bases from V and 2 bases from J, with 16 bases between. As DNA, the CDR3 is TGTGCCAGCACCCCCCCTCGGACTAACACAGATACGCAGTATTTT. This translates into CASTPPRTNTDTQYF.

The rearrangement joins TRBV24-1 to TRBJ2-1; 14 bases align to TRBD2. Germline V lookup: CDR1 KGHDR, CDR2 SFDVKD. This CDR3 spans 20 amino acids. The V gene end was trimmed by 2 bases and the J gene end by 3 bases; junction bases not matched to a gene: 11. The CDR3 loop reads CATSDSTGGLAGENYNEQFF. The CDR3 DNA follows: TGTGCCACCAGTGATTCAACAGGGGGACTAGCGGGAGAGAACTACAATGAGCAGTTCTTC.

This clone has at least ten counts. Other DNA sequences in this sample translate to the same CDR3. The chain is built from TRBV28 and TRBJ1-4; 10 bases agree with TRBD1. V lost 6 bases, J lost 3 bases, and 4 bases stayed unmatched. CDR1 MDHEN and CDR2 SYDVKM come from the germline V gene. The CDR3 consists of 15 residues. For the CDR3, the DNA is TGTGCCAGCAGCCTCGGACAGGGGGCTAATGAAAAACTGTTTTTT. The encoded protein is CASSLGQGANEKLFF.

Ten or more counts support this clone. The rearrangement uses TRBV24-1 and TRBJ2-5, with D possibly being TRBD1 (5 bases). Germline V gene data show CDR1 as KGHDR and CDR2 as SFDVKD. The germline V and J ends were trimmed by 4 bases and 5 bases, with 10 bases remaining between them. The CDR3 spans 13 residues. CDR3 residues: CATSDGHTETQYF. Written as DNA, the CDR3 is TGTGCCACCAGTGACGGACATACGGAGACCCAGTACTTC.